The 7 T cell receptor beta chains below were found in one sample sequenced in a study of cytomegalovirus exposure and HLA in healthy donors. PCR was performed using 60 Vbeta and 13 Jbeta primers. TCRdb's table, derived via immunoSEQ multiplex PCR, lists solely in-frame clones and lacks some. This sample has approximately 170,000 clones, with approximately 88% found just once. Sequencing input: PBMCs. The receptors were sampled from a boy aged 2 to 10 in good health and CMV-seronegative.

The chain couples TRBV29-1 to TRBJ2-5; D is perhaps TRBD1 (6 bases). Germline CDR1 SQVTM, CDR2 ANQGSEA. V was shortened by 7 bases and J by 1 base, with 16 bases between the two germline ends. The CDR3 extends over 14 amino acids. Here the CDR3 DNA reads TGCAGCGCCCTGGGGGCAGGACCCCAAGAGACCCAGTACTTC. This codes for CSALGAGPQETQYF.

J is TRBJ1-1 and V is TRBV5-6, with D perhaps matching TRBD1 (5 bases). Germline V lookup: CDR1 SGHDT, CDR2 YYEEEE. CDR3 length equals 13 residues. Trimming took 0 bases from V and 7 from J, leaving 10 bases between them. CDR3 nucleotide sequence: TGTGCCAGCAGCTTGGGAAGGGGCAATGAAGCTTTCTTT. This codes for CASSLGRGNEAFF. Filled out from reference TRBV5-6 and TRBJ1-1, the complete variable domain reads DAGVTQSPTHLIKTRGQQVTLRCSPKSGHDTVSWYQQALGQGPQFIFQYYEEEERQRGNFPDRFSGHQFPNYSSELNVNALLLGDSALYLCASSLGRGNEAFFGQGTRLTVV.

This chain uses TRBV11-2 with TRBJ2-1, with a weak D call TRBD2 (5 bases). The CDR3 totals 18 residues. Trimming removed 5 bases at V and 1 base at J, with 21 bases between. In germline, CDR1 is SGHAT, CDR2 FQNNGV. Written as DNA, the CDR3 is TGTGCCAGCAGCCGCGGGCGAGGGAGTAGTAGTTCCTACAATGAGCAGTTCTTC. Encoded protein: CASSRGRGSSSSYNEQFF. The variable domain in full, with the rest retrieved from reference TRBV11-2 and TRBJ2-1, is EAGVAQSPRYKIIEKRQSVAFWCNPISGHATLYWYQQILGQGPKLLIQFQNNGVVDDSQLPKDRFSAERLKGVDSTLKIQPAKLEDSAVYLCASSRGRGSSSSYNEQFFGPGTRLTVL.

V and J are TRBV6-6 and TRBJ1-1; 9 bases line up with TRBD1. V was clipped by 0 bases and J by 4 bases; unmatched bases: 3. In germline, CDR1 is MNHNY, CDR2 SVGAGI (reference sequence). CDR3 length equals 15 residues. The CDR3: CASSYSMTGGTEAFF. The CDR3 DNA is TGTGCCAGCAGTTACTCGATGACAGGGGGCACTGAAGCTTTCTTT.

The chain employs TRBV5-6 and TRBJ2-1; 14 nucleotides line up with TRBD2. The CDR3 is 19 residues long. V shed 2 bases and J 8 bases; nucleotides not matched to a gene: 15. Germline assignment: CDR1 SGHDT and CDR2 YYEEEE. The DNA of the CDR3 is TGTGCCAGCAGCTTCTTCGGACTAGCGGGAGGAACCCGGGATGATGAGCAGTTCTTC. This codes for CASSFFGLAGGTRDDEQFF.

This clone was seen more than once but under ten times. The chain has TRBV5-4 and TRBJ1-1; D is undetermined. The V gene's germline CDR1 is SGHNT and CDR2 YYREEE (reference sequence). V lost 4 bases and J lost 1, with 11 bases in between. The CDR3 has 14 amino acids. In nucleotides, the CDR3 is TGTGCCAGCAGCGGTACACGGGAGAACACTGAAGCTTTCTTT. Translated, it gives CASSGTRENTEAFF.

J is TRBJ2-7 and V is TRBV6-1, with D hard to call. The V end was cut by 5 bases, the J end by 2 bases, with 16 bases between. Per germline, CDR1 MNHNS and CDR2 SASEGT. The CDR3 is 15 residues long. CDR3 nucleotides: TGTGCCAGCAGTCCTACCTCTTCTCAACCCTACGAGCAGTACTTC. It encodes CASSPTSSQPYEQYF.